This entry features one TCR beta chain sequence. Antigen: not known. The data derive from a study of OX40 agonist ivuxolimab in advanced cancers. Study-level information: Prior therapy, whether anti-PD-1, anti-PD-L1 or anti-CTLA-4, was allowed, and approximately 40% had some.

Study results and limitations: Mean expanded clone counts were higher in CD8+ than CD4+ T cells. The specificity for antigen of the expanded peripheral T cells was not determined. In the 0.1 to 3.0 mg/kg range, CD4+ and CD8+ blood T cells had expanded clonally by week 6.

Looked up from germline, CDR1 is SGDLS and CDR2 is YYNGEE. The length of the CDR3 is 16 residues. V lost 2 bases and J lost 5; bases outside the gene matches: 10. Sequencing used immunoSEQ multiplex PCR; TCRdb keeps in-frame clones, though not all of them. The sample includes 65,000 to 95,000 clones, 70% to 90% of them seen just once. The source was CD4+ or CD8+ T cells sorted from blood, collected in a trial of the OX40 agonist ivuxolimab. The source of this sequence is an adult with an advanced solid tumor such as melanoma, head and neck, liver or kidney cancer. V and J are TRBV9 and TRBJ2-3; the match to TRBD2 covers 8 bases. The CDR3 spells CASSVLSGVGGDTQYF. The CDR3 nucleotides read TGTGCCAGCAGCGTTCTTAGCGGGGTGGGGGGAGATACGCAGTATTTT.